Sequencing of this T cell receptor beta chain was carried out in a study of T cells expressing NK-cell markers. Whole-study findings and limits: Expanded clones of NKG2C+ T cells had an unclear HCMV specificity.

The germline CDR1 and CDR2 sequences are KGHDR and SFDVKD. The CDR3 is 13 residues long. About this clonotype itself: Its antigen is unidentified.

5'RACE template switching with UMIs generated TCR beta cDNA. TCRdb reprocessed the 5' RACE reads and stores each CDR3 protein as one record, lacking DNA. This sample carries hundreds of thousands of distinct CDR3 sequences, with around 4.2% going to the ten biggest clones. The chain uses TRBV24-1 and TRBJ2-7; checking the TCRdb D call of TRBD1 is not possible without DNA. Sequenced input: blood T cells: a sorted CD56 or NKG2C T cell subset, CD4+ or CD8+ T cells, or bulk PBMC T cells (not recorded which). The TCR originated in a woman aged 18 to 75 in good health. CDR3 in amino acids: CATSDPLTSEQYF.